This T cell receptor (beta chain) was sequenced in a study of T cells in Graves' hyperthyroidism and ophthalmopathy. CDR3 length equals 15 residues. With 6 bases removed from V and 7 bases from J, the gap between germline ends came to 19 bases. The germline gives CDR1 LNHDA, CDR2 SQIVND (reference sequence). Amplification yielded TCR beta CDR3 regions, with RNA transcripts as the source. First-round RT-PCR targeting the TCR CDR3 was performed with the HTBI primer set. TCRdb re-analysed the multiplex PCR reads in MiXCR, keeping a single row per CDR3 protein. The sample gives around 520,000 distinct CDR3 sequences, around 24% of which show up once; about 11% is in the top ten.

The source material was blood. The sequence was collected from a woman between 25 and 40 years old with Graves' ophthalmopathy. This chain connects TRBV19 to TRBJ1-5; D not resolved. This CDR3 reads CASSPDTHRGQPQHF. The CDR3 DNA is TGTGCCAGTAGCCCTGACACTCACCGGGGACAGCCCCAGCATTTT.